This T cell receptor beta chain comes out of a study of T cell responses to AZD1222 COVID-19 vaccine. Findings and caveats of the study: Spike-spanning, vaccine-associated CD4 TCRs were dominant at 160-218 and 743-854. Clonal diversity was possibly underestimated, and the donors were mostly white British, with more females.

Clones were read by immunoSEQ multiplex PCR, and TCRdb kept only the in-frame ones, dropping some. The sample lists roughly 170,000 clones; 85% to 95% were seen once. On this clone: Its cognate antigen is unknown.

V lost 6 bases and J lost 0, with 13 bases in between. CDR1 and CDR2 from the germline V gene are MGHRA and YSYEKL. The CDR3 runs 15 residues. The sample here was peripheral blood, taken 28 days after the second AZD1222 dose. This sequence joins TRBV4-1 and TRBJ2-3; D perhaps matches TRBD2 (5 bases). The receptor was derived from an adult who received the AZD1222 COVID-19 vaccine. CDR3 sequence (DNA): TGCGCCAGCAGGAGGGTTCCCTCAAGCACAGATACGCAGTATTTT. It yields the protein CASRRVPSSTDTQYF.